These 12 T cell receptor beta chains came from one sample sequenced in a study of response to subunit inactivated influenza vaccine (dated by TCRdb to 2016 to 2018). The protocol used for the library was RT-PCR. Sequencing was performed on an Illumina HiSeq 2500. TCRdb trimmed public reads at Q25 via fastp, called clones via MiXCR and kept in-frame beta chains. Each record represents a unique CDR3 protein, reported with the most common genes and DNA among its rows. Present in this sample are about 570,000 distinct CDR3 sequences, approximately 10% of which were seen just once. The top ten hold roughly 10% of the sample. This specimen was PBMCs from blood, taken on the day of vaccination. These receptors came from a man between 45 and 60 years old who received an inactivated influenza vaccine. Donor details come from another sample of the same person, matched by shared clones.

This CDR3 reads CSVEELDRATNTEAFF. The CDR3 DNA follows: TGCAGCGTTGAAGAGCTCGACAGGGCAACGAACACTGAAGCTTTCTTT. This chain uses TRBV29-1 with TRBJ1-1, with 7 bases that match TRBD1. The CDR3 is 16 amino acids. Looked up from germline, CDR1 is SQVTM and CDR2 is ANQGSEA. Trimming removed 0 bases from V and 1 base from J; junction bases left unmatched: 8.

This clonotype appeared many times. In DNA form, the CDR3 reads TGCAGCGTTGATGTCGGCGGGACGAACACCGGGGAGCTGTTTTTT. Protein product: CSVDVGGTNTGELFF. This rearrangement joins TRBV29-1 to TRBJ2-2; weak D call: TRBD2 (6 bases). CDR1 SQVTM and CDR2 ANQGSEA come from the germline V gene. Deletions cut 3 bases from V and 0 bases from J, with 11 bases between. The CDR3 extends over 15 amino acids.

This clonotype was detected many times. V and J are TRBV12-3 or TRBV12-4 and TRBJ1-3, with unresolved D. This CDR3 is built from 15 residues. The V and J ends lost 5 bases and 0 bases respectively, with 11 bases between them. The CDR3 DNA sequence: TGTGCCAGCAGTCCCACCCACAACTCTGGAAACACCATATATTTT. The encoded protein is CASSPTHNSGNTIYF.

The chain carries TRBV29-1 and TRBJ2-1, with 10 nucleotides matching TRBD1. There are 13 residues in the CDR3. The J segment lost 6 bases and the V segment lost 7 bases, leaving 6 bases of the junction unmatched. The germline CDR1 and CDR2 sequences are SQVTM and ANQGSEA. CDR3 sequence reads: CSGLRDRGNEQFF. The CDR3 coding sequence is TGCAGCGGCCTCCGGGACAGGGGCAATGAGCAGTTCTTC.

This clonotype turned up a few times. This CDR3 reads CSARDGGWGALAKNIQYF. Written as DNA, the CDR3 is TGCAGTGCTAGAGATGGCGGTTGGGGCGCGTTAGCCAAAAACATTCAGTACTTC. The chain recombines TRBV20-1 with TRBJ2-4; D is perhaps TRBD1 (5 bases). The V gene lost 0 bases and the J gene lost 0 bases, with 18 bases spanning the gap. The germline V gene has CDR1 DFQATT and CDR2 SNEGSKA (reference sequence). This CDR3 is built from 18 residues.

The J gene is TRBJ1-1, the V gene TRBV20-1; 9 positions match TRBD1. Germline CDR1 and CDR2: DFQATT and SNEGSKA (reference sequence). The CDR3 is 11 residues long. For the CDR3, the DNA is TGCATGGGACAGGGGAACACTGAAGCTTTCTTT. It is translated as CMGQGNTEAFF.

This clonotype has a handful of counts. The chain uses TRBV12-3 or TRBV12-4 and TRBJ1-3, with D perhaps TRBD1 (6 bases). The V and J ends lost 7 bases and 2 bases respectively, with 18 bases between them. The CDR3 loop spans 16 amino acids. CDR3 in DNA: TGTGCCAGCAATAAGGAACGGGGGGCAGCTGGAAACACCATATATTTT. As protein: CASNKERGAAGNTIYF.

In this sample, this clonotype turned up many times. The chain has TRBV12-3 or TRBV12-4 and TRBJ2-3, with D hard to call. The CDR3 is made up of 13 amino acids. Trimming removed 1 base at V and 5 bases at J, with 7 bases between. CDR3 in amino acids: CASSLDRRDTQYF. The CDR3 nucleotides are TGTGCCAGCAGTTTAGACCGGAGAGATACGCAGTATTTT.

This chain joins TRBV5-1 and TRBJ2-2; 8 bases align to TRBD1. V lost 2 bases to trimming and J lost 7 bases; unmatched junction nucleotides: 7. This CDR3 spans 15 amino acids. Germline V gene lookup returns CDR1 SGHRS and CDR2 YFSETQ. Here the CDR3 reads CASSFVRGQGGELFF. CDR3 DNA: TGCGCCAGCAGCTTCGTCAGGGGGCAGGGCGGGGAGCTGTTTTTT.

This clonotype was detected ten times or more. CDR3 sequence (DNA): TGTGCCAGTAGTGCTACGAGATACTCCTACAATGAGCAGTTCTTC. Amino acids: CASSATRYSYNEQFF. The chain uses TRBV19 and TRBJ2-1, with D unclear. This CDR3 spans 15 amino acids. Germline V gene data show CDR1 as LNHDA and CDR2 as SQIVND (reference sequence). Trimming pared 5 bases from V and 0 bases from J, leaving 11 bases between.

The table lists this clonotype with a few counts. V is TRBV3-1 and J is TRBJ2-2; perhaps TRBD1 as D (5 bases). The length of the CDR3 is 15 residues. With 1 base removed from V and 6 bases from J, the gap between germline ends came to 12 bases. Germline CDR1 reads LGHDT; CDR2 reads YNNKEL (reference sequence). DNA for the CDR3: TGTGCCAGCAGCCAAGTCGCTCAGGGTGCCGGGGAGCTGTTTTTT. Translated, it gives CASSQVAQGAGELFF.

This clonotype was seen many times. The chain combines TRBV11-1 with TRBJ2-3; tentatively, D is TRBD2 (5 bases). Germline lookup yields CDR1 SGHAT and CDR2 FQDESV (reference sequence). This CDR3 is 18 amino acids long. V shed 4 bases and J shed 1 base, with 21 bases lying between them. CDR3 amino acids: CASSSPSGFSTGTDTQYF. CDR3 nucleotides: TGTGCCAGCAGCTCTCCCTCGGGATTCTCCACCGGCACAGATACGCAGTATTTT.